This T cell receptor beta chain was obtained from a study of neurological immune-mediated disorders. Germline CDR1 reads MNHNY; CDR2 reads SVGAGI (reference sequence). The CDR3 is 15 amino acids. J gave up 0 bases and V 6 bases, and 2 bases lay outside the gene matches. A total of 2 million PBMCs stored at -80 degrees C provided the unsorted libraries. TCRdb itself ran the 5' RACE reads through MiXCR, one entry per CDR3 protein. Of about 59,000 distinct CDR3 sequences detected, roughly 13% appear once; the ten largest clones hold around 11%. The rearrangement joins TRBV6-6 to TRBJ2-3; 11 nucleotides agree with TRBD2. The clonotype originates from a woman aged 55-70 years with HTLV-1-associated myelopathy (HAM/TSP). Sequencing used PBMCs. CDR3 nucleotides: TGTGCCAGCAGGACTAGCGGGGAGAGCACAGATACGCAGTATTTT. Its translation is CASRTSGESTDTQYF.